This is a list of T cell receptor beta chains from one sample in a study of blood T cell repertoires in COVID-19. Produced via immunoSEQ multiplex PCR; TCRdb's table is partial and in-frame only. The data show approximately 170,000 clones, 85% to 90% seen once. Sequenced: peripheral blood. The origin of the receptors is a woman of 80 years or more in a cohort sampled during active or convalescent COVID-19. The CDR3 runs from the conserved cysteine through the conserved F or W. D genes are given only for firm matches. Clone size appears in some rows only: once, few, many, or a class for an expanded clone.

TRBJ1-1	18	-	TRBV23-1	-	CASSPPPEGAFMNTEAFF	TGCGCCAGCAGTCCCCCCCCGGAAGGGGCGTTTATGAACACTGAAGCTTTCTTT
TRBJ1-1	14	-	TRBV3-1/TRBV3-2	TRBD1	CASSQTGGRTEAFF	TGTGCCAGCAGCCAGACAGGGGGCCGCACTGAAGCTTTCTTT
TRBJ1-1	15	-	TRBV5-4	TRBD1	CASSPGQGLNTEAFF	TGTGCCAGCAGCCCGGGACAGGGGTTGAACACTGAAGCTTTCTTT
TRBJ1-5	15	few	TRBV7-9	TRBD1	CASSLGQVFGQPQHF	TGTGCCAGCAGCTTGGGACAGGTTTTTGGTCAGCCCCAGCATTTT
TRBJ2-1	17	-	TRBV12-5	TRBD1	CASGPLPRTGGYNEQFF	TGTGCTAGTGGTCCCCTCCCCAGGACAGGGGGATACAATGAGCAGTTCTTC
TRBJ2-5	15	-	TRBV5-1	-	CASTVEATRWETQYF	TGCGCCAGCACCGTTGAGGCTACCCGGTGGGAGACCCAGTACTTC
TRBJ2-5	15	-	TRBV7-9	-	CASSVPGFYDETQYF	TGTGCCAGCAGCGTCCCCGGGTTCTACGACGAGACCCAGTACTTC
TRBJ2-5	12	-	TRBV9	-	CASSVPEGTQYF	TGTGCCAGCAGCGTACCTGAGGGGACCCAGTACTTC
TRBJ1-3	14	-	TRBV19	-	CATRQVYSGNTIYF	TGTGCCACCCGACAGGTATACTCTGGAAACACCATATATTTT
TRBJ2-3	16	-	TRBV11-2	-	CASSLDRSRSWDTQYF	TGTGCCAGCAGCTTAGATAGGTCTAGGAGTTGGGATACGCAGTATTTT
TRBJ1-4	15	-	TRBV4-2	TRBD1	CASSQGTGGSEKLFF	TGTGCCAGCAGCCAGGGGACAGGGGGCAGTGAAAAACTGTTTTTT
TRBJ2-2	11	-	TRBV11-3	-	CASSLAGELFF	TGTGCCAGCAGCTTAGCGGGAGAGCTGTTTTTT
TRBJ2-5	15	once	TRBV3-1/TRBV3-2	-	CASSQGRQGLGTQYF	TGTGCCAGCAGCCAAGGTCGCCAGGGATTGGGGACCCAGTACTTC
TRBJ1-2	17	-	TRBV5-5	-	CASSSLVTTRTSYGYTF	TGTGCCAGCAGCTCTCTCGTGACTACCCGAACGAGTTATGGCTACACCTTC
TRBJ2-5	19	-	TRBV9	TRBD2	CASSALGLAGVATKETQYF	TGTGCCAGCAGCGCGTTGGGGCTAGCGGGAGTGGCGACCAAGGAGACCCAGTACTTC
TRBJ1-3	15	-	TRBV30	-	CALTRQATSGNTIYF	TGTGCCCTGACGCGACAGGCTACCTCTGGAAACACCATATATTTT
TRBJ1-5	15	-	TRBV10-3	-	CATRTEGYGNQPQHF	TGTGCCACCAGAACGGAGGGCTATGGCAATCAGCCCCAGCATTTT
TRBJ2-3	13	-	TRBV11-2	TRBD2	CASSPLWTSAQYF	TGTGCCAGCAGCCCCCTCTGGACTAGCGCGCAGTATTTT
TRBJ2-3	19	-	TRBV5-4	TRBD2	CASSLSLSSGSEGADTQYF	TGTGCCAGCAGCTTGAGTCTGTCTAGCGGGAGTGAGGGCGCAGATACGCAGTATTTT
TRBJ2-2	15	-	TRBV24-1	-	CATYHVATCTGELFF	TGTGCCACCTACCACGTGGCCACGTGCACCGGGGAGCTGTTTTTT
TRBJ1-1	20	-	TRBV6-2/TRBV6-3	TRBD1	CASSYSTGTGQESRNTEAFF	TGTGCCAGCAGTTACTCGACGGGGACAGGACAGGAATCGAGGAACACTGAAGCTTTCTTT
TRBJ2-3	14	once	TRBV29-1	-	CSVERGGRADTQYF	TGCAGCGTTGAAAGGGGGGGGCGGGCAGATACGCAGTATTTT
TRBJ2-2	14	-	TRBV4-1	-	CASRTELNTGELFF	TGCGCCAGCAGGACAGAATTGAACACCGGGGAGCTGTTTTTT
TRBJ2-6	18	-	TRBV9	TRBD1	CASSKLGQLPSGANVLTF	TGTGCCAGCAGCAAATTGGGACAGCTTCCCTCTGGGGCCAACGTCCTGACTTTC
TRBJ1-1	13	-	TRBV10-1	-	CASSESRGRRAFF	TGCGCCAGCAGTGAGTCGAGGGGGAGAAGAGCTTTCTTT
TRBJ2-5	18	-	TRBV4-1	TRBD2	CASSQDALAGGRRETQYF	TGCGCCAGCAGCCAAGATGCCCTAGCGGGAGGACGGAGGGAGACCCAGTACTTC
TRBJ1-1	16	-	TRBV11-3	-	CASSLGLFTGNTEAFF	TGTGCCAGCAGCTTAGGCCTATTTACAGGTAACACTGAAGCTTTCTTT
TRBJ1-1	12	-	TRBV12-3/TRBV12-4	-	CASSLKNTEAFF	TGTGCCAGCAGTCTTAAGAACACTGAAGCTTTCTTT
TRBJ1-2	17	many	TRBV18	TRBD1	CASSPPLGTGGTYGYTF	TGTGCCAGCTCACCACCGTTAGGGACAGGGGGCACCTATGGCTACACCTTC
TRBJ1-1	13	-	TRBV10-1	-	CASSQTRGGEAFF	TGCGCCAGCAGCCAGACCAGGGGCGGTGAAGCTTTCTTT
TRBJ2-1	14	-	TRBV27	-	CASSLFLPGDEQFF	TGTGCCAGCAGTTTATTCCTCCCGGGAGATGAGCAGTTCTTC
TRBJ2-3	15	-	TRBV3-1/TRBV3-2	TRBD1	CASSQADRGHSTQYF	TGTGCCAGCAGCCAAGCGGACAGGGGGCATAGTACGCAGTATTTT
TRBJ2-5	14	-	TRBV7-2	-	CASSLGGPQETQYF	TGTGCCAGCAGCTTAGGGGGGCCCCAAGAGACCCAGTACTTC
TRBJ1-3	17	few	TRBV23-1	-	CASTLWGPRSSGNTIYF	TGCGCCAGCACCTTGTGGGGGCCACGGAGCTCTGGAAACACCATATATTTT
TRBJ2-1	15	-	TRBV3-1/TRBV3-2	TRBD1	CASSLGTGLYNEQFF	TGTGCCAGCAGCCTCGGGACAGGGCTCTACAATGAGCAGTTCTTC
TRBJ1-6	15	-	TRBV5-1	TRBD1	CASSGEDRGNSPLHF	TGCGCCAGCAGCGGGGAGGACAGGGGTAATTCACCCCTCCACTTT